This TCR beta chain was identified during a study of control samples from healthy donors and cancer patients (dated by TCRdb to the early 2020s). On this clone: Its antigen is still unknown. Base qualities were left out, and no much larger clone turns up one base away.

Libraries came from the immunoSEQ multiplex PCR assay. TCRdb limited this immuneACCESS table to in-frame rearrangements with V and J called. A share of clones is missing; checked studies link under half to unresolved V genes, and the rest is unexplained. The sample data list roughly 50,000 clones, and around 94% of these were observed just once. The ten largest account for less than 4.5% of the sample. The germline V gene gives CDR1 as SGHRS and CDR2 as YFSETQ. The CDR3 measures 14 amino acids from cysteine to phenylalanine. Only the CDR3 portion is preserved as DNA: 42 bases, with reading frame beginning at the first base. V is pared back by 4 bases and J by 0 bases, with 10 bases lying between the germline termini.

Rearrangement joined TRBV5-1 to TRBJ1-2, with no D gene named confidently. The sample consisted of blood. The TCR comes from a man aged 30 to 45 in good health. The CDR3 is CASSPGGANYGYTF. The DNA is TGCGCCAGCAGCCCGGGTGGGGCTAACTATGGCTACACCTTC.